Sequencing of this TCR beta chain was carried out in a study of shared clonotypes between healthy human individuals. Whole-study context: In total, the donors were two women and a few men aged 18 to 49.

This clone was recorded once. Template for every sorted-subset replicate PCR totaled approximately 0.2 ug DNA, approximately 30,000 T cell genomes. Under the authors' procedure: As immunoSEQ supplied junction-only sequences (without quality scores), filtering differed. Produced via immunoSEQ multiplex PCR; TCRdb's table is partial and in-frame only. That table gives V, J and clone size, and the DNA gave D and trimming. In the table there are over a million clones, approximately 78% of which are singletons. The receptor was derived from a man between 18 and 35 years old in good health. Some clones in this sample may be carry-over from other donors' samples. Sequenced material: memory CD4+ T cells from PBMCs. Stated subset: CD45RA-negative fraction.

The CDR3 sequence: CASSQDGAGGETQYF. The CDR3 bases are TGCGCCAGCAGCCAAGATGGGGCAGGCGGCGAGACCCAGTACTTC. The V call is TRBV4-3, the J call TRBJ2-5; perhaps TRBD1 as D (5 bases). CDR1 is LGHNA and CDR2 is YSLEER in the germline V gene. V shed 0 bases and J shed 5 bases, with 13 bases lying between them. This CDR3 has 15 residues.